A selection of T cell receptor beta chains follows, all from one sample in a study of OX40 agonist ivuxolimab in advanced cancers. Method: immunoSEQ multiplex PCR; TCRdb's copy keeps in-frame clones and lacks some. This sample has about 90,000 clones, with about 89% found just once. Sequences were derived from CD4+ or CD8+ T cells sorted from blood, sampled in a trial of the OX40 agonist ivuxolimab. The source is an adult with an advanced solid tumor such as melanoma, head and neck, liver or kidney cancer. The CDR3 runs from the conserved cysteine through the conserved F or W. Each record gives: clone size, V gene, D gene, J gene, CDR3 protein, CDR3 DNA. A D gene is named only where the DNA matches it firmly. Rows may omit the clone size; those that give it use once, few, many or a size class.

NA	TRBV11-1	TRBD1	TRBJ1-3	CASSSTRGLGNTIYF	TGTGCCAGCAGCTCAACCAGGGGGCTCGGAAACACCATATATTTT
NA	TRBV7-8	NA	TRBJ2-4	CASSSRPDFPQNIQYF	TGTGCCAGCAGCTCCCGACCCGATTTCCCGCAAAACATTCAGTACTTC
NA	TRBV6-6	NA	TRBJ1-4	CASRASATNEKLFF	TGTGCCAGCAGGGCCAGTGCAACTAATGAAAAACTGTTTTTT
once	TRBV5-1	NA	TRBJ1-1	CASSLDSLNTEAFF	TGCGCCAGCAGCTTGGACTCCTTAAACACTGAAGCTTTCTTT
NA	TRBV11-2	NA	TRBJ2-7	CASSLEGSYEQYF	TGTGCCAGCAGCTTAGAGGGCTCCTACGAGCAGTACTTC
few	TRBV6-7	TRBD1	TRBJ2-7	CASSYQDRVHFVYEQYF	TGTGCCAGCAGTTACCAGGACAGGGTCCACTTTGTCTACGAGCAGTACTTC
NA	TRBV30	TRBD1	TRBJ2-7	CAWSVPWVTGGYEQYF	TGTGCCTGGAGTGTACCGTGGGTAACAGGGGGGTACGAGCAGTACTTC
once	TRBV15	NA	TRBJ1-4	CATSRGQSGENEKLFF	TGTGCCACCAGCAGAGGACAATCTGGGGAGAATGAAAAACTGTTTTTT
NA	TRBV28	TRBD1	TRBJ2-7	CAIRDSLTYEQYF	TGTGCCATCCGGGACAGTCTCACCTACGAGCAGTACTTC
NA	TRBV29-1	TRBD2	TRBJ2-3	CSVRTSTSTDTQYF	TGCAGCGTGAGGACTAGCACGAGCACAGATACGCAGTATTTT